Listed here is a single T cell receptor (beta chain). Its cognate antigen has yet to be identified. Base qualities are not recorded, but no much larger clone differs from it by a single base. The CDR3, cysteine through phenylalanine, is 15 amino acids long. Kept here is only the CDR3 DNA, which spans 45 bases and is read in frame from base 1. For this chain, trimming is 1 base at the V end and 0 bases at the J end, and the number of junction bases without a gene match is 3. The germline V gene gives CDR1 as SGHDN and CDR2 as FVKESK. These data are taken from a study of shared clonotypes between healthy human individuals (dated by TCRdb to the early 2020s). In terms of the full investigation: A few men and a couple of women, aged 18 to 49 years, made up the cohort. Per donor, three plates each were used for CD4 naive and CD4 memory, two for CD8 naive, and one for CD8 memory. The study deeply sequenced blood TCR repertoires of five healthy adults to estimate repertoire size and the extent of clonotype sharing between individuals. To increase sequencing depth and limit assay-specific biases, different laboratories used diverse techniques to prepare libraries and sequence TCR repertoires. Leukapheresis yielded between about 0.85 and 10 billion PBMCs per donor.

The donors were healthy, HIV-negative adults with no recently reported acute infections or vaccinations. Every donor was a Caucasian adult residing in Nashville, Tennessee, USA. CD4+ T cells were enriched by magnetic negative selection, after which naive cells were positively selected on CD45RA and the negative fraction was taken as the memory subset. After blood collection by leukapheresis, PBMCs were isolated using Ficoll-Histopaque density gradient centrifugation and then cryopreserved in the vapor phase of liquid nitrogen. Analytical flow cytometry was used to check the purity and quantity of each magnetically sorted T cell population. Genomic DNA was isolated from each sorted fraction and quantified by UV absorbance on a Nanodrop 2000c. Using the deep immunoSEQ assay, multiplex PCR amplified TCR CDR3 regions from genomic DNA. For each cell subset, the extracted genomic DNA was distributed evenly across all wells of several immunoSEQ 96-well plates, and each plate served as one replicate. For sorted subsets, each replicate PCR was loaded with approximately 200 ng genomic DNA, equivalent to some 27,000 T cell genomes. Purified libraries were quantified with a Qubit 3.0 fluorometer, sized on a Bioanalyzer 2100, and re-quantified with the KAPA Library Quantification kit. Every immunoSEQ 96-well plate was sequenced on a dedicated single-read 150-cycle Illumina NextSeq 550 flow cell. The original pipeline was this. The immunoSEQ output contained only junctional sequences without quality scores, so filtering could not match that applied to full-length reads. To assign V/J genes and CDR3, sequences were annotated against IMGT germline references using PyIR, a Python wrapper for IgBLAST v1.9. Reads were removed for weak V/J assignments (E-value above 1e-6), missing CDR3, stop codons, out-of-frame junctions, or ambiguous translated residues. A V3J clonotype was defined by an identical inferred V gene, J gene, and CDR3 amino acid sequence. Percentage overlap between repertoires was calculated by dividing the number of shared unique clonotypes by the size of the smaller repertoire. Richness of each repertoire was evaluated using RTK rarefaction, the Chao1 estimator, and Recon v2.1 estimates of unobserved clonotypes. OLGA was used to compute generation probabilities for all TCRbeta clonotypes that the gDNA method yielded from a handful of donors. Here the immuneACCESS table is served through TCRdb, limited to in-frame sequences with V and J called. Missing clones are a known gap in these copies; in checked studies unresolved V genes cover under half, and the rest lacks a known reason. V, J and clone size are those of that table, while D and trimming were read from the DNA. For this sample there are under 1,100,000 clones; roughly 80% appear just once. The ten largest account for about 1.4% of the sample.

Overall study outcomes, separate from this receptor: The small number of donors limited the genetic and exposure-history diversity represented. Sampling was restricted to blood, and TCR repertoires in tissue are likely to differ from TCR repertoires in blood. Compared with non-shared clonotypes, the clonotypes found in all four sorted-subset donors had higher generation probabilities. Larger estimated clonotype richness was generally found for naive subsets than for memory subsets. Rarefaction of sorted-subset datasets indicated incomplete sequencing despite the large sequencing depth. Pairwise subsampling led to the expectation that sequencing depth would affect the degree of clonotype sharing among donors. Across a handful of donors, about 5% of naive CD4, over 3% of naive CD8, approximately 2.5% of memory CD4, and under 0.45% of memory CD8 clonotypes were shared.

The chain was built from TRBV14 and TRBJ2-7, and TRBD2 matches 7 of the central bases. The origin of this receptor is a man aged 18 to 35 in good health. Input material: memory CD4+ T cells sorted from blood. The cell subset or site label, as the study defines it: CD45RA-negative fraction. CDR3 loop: CASSQAQRGSYEQYF. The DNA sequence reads TGTGCCAGCAGCCAAGCCCAGCGGGGCTCCTACGAGCAGTACTTC.